Each of the 29 T cell receptor beta chains below was sequenced from the same sample in a study of blood T cell repertoires in COVID-19. The repertoire was sequenced with immunoSEQ multiplex PCR; TCRdb's copy has only in-frame clones and lacks some. The data contain about 480,000 clones, roughly nine tenths of them singletons. Material: peripheral blood. The receptor source for this set is a man between 18 and 35 years old with COVID-19, enrolled during active disease.

This clone was recorded at least ten times. This CDR3 is also generated by other DNA sequences in the sample. The chain links TRBV6-1 to TRBJ1-2, with 8 bases fitting TRBD1. Trimming removed 1 base from V and 4 bases from J; junction bases left unmatched: 2. Germline V gene sequence: CDR1 MNHNS, CDR2 SASEGT. The length of the CDR3 is 14 residues. DNA of the CDR3: TGTGCCAGCAGTGAAGGGACAGGGCTCTATGGCTACACCTTC. Protein product: CASSEGTGLYGYTF.

This clone was seen just once. J is TRBJ2-1 and V is TRBV6-4; maybe TRBD2 (5 bases). Germline-derived CDR1 and CDR2 are MRHNA and SNTAGT. V lost 4 bases, J lost 10 bases, and 14 bases lay in between. CDR3 length equals 13 residues. The CDR3: CASSVSPTGEQFF. The CDR3 region has the DNA TGTGCCAGCAGTGTTTCCCCGACGGGGGAGCAGTTCTTC.

The rearrangement links TRBV5-4 to TRBJ2-3, with 7 bases lining up with TRBD1. V dropped 4 bases and J dropped 2; count of bases not matched to a gene: 7. Germline assignment: CDR1 SGHNT and CDR2 YYREEE (reference sequence). The CDR3 contains 15 residues. The CDR3 DNA reads as TGTGCCAGCAGCACCAGGACAGGAAACACAGATACGCAGTATTTT. Its translation is CASSTRTGNTDTQYF.

In the case of this clone: A read error may explain this, as a much larger clone is one base away. The gene calls are TRBV6-5 and TRBJ2-1; perhaps TRBD2 as D (5 bases). CDR3 size: 12 residues. Between the trimmed V and J ends, which lost 5 bases and 7 bases, there was a span of 9 bases. Germline CDR1 is MNHEY and CDR2 is SVGAGI. The CDR3 DNA follows: TGTGCCAGCAGTAACGGCGGGAATGAGCAGTTCTTC. Amino acid sequence: CASSNGGNEQFF.

The V and J genes are TRBV2 and TRBJ1-2; tentatively, D is TRBD1 (6 bases). CDR3 length equals 15 residues. V was cut by 3 bases and J by 4 bases, with 15 bases left in between. The germline CDR1 and CDR2 sequences are SNHLY and FYNNEI. This CDR3 is CASSDQAGVVYGYTF. DNA of the CDR3: TGTGCCAGCAGTGACCAGGCAGGGGTTGTCTATGGCTACACCTTC.

CDR3 sequence: CASSSDRGSSYNEQFF. CDR3 nucleotide sequence: TGTGCCAGCAGTTCCGACAGGGGCAGCTCCTACAATGAGCAGTTCTTC. This chain connects TRBV5-6 to TRBJ2-1, with 8 bases fitting TRBD1. Germline V CDR1 and CDR2: SGHDT, YYEEEE. The ends lost 5 bases at V and 0 bases at J; junction bases unmatched: 7. The CDR3 spans 16 residues.

This chain links TRBV4-1 with TRBJ2-7, with 7 positions matching TRBD2. The V gene end was trimmed by 3 bases and the J gene end by 0 bases; junction bases not matched to a gene: 5. The CDR3 extends over 15 amino acids. Germline assignment: CDR1 MGHRA and CDR2 YSYEKL. The CDR3 region has the DNA TGCGCCAGCAGCCAGGGAGCGGGAAGCTCCTACGAGCAGTACTTC. Amino acids: CASSQGAGSSYEQYF.

This sequence joins TRBV5-6 and TRBJ2-7; 7 bases are a match to TRBD2. The CDR3 consists of 17 residues. V dropped 0 bases and J dropped 3; count of bases not matched to a gene: 12. Germline assignment: CDR1 SGHDT and CDR2 YYEEEE. The CDR3 region has the DNA TGTGCCAGCAGCTTGGATCTTGGGCGGGAGTTTGGCTACGAGCAGTACTTC. Encoded protein: CASSLDLGREFGYEQYF.

This rearrangement joins TRBV4-2 to TRBJ2-7; maybe TRBD2 (6 bases). Germline CDR1 LGHNA, CDR2 YNFKEQ. The ends were cut back, 4 bases at V and 3 bases at J, with 22 bases in the middle. This CDR3 spans 17 amino acids. CDR3 in amino acids: CASSLQPGPGLSYEQYF. Here the CDR3 DNA reads TGTGCCAGCAGCCTTCAACCGGGACCGGGACTTAGCTACGAGCAGTACTTC.

CDR3 sequence reads: CASSPTSGHTGELFF. The CDR3 nucleotides are TGCGCCAGCAGCCCAACTAGCGGACACACCGGGGAGCTGTTTTTT. The chain has TRBV5-1 and TRBJ2-2, with 8 nucleotides matching TRBD2. V lost 4 bases and J lost 3; bases outside the gene matches: 5. Germline CDR1 reads SGHRS; CDR2 reads YFSETQ. This CDR3 has 15 residues. Full variable domain (outside the CDR3, taken from reference TRBV5-1 and TRBJ2-2): KAGVTQTPRYLIKTRGQQVTLSCSPISGHRSVSWYQQTPGQGLQFLFEYFSETQRNKGNFPGRFSGRQFSNSRSEMNVSTLELGDSALYLCASSPTSGHTGELFFGEGSRLTVL.

This clone occurred once. The chain employs TRBV11-3 and TRBJ1-2, with D perhaps TRBD1 (6 bases). Germline V gene data show CDR1 as SGHNT and CDR2 as YENEEA. Trimming took off 1 base at V and 4 bases at J, with 10 bases between the two ends. The CDR3 is 14 amino acids. CDR3 sequence: CASSLAGAAYGYTF. The CDR3, as DNA: TGTGCCAGCAGCTTAGCAGGGGCCGCCTATGGCTACACCTTC.

V usage is TRBV5-1 and J usage is TRBJ1-2; 7 bases map to TRBD1. The junction had 13 bases not matched to a gene; V was cut back by 6 bases and J by 8 bases. Germline CDR1 is SGHRS and CDR2 is YFSETQ. This CDR3 spans 14 amino acids. CDR3 sequence reads: CASTLADRYGGYTF. DNA of the CDR3: TGCGCCAGCACTCTTGCGGACAGGTACGGAGGCTACACCTTC. Complete variable domain (other parts from reference TRBV5-1 and TRBJ1-2): KAGVTQTPRYLIKTRGQQVTLSCSPISGHRSVSWYQQTPGQGLQFLFEYFSETQRNKGNFPGRFSGRQFSNSRSEMNVSTLELGDSALYLCASTLADRYGGYTFGSGTRLTVV.

The rearrangement links TRBV30 to TRBJ1-6; 7 bases line up with TRBD1. Germline CDR1 GTSNPN, CDR2 SVGIG (reference sequence). The ends lost 1 base at V and 9 bases at J; junction bases unmatched: 3. This CDR3 is 13 amino acids long. The CDR3 DNA follows: TGTGCCTGGAGTGGACAGGGACGTTCACCCCTCCACTTT. It is translated as CAWSGQGRSPLHF. The whole variable domain, filled in from reference TRBV30 and TRBJ1-6, reads SQTIHQWPATLVQPVGSPLSLECTVEGTSNPNLYWYRQAAGRGLQLLFYSVGIGQISSEVPQNLSASRPQDRQFILSSKKLLLSDSGFYLCAWSGQGRSPLHFGNGTRLTVT.

The rearrangement links TRBV27 to TRBJ1-2, with TRBD1 as a possible D gene (5 bases). The CDR3 sequence is 12 residues long. V gave up 5 bases and J gave up 11 bases, with 15 bases separating them. In germline, CDR1 is MNHEY, CDR2 SMNVEV (reference sequence). The CDR3 region is CASSPGRGSYTF. The CDR3 nucleotides read TGTGCCAGCAGTCCCGGAAGGGGAAGTTACACCTTC.

Comment on this clone: In the same sample, other DNA sequences code for this CDR3. The chain uses TRBV19 and TRBJ1-6; 10 positions agree with TRBD1. CDR1 LNHDA and CDR2 SQIVND come from the germline V gene (reference sequence). This CDR3 contains 15 residues. V shed 1 base, J shed 7 bases, and the junction held 1 base outside the gene matches. This CDR3 reads CASSIGDRGNSPLHF. CDR3 bases: TGTGCCAGTAGTATAGGGGACAGGGGCAATTCACCCCTCCACTTT.

V and J are TRBV3-1 (or the pseudogene TRBV3-2) and TRBJ2-3; 8 bases map to TRBD2. There are 16 residues in the CDR3. CDR1 and CDR2 from the germline V gene are LGHDT and YNNKEL (reference sequence). The junction had 7 bases not matched to a gene; V was cut back by 4 bases and J by 1 base. The CDR3 here is CASSLYSGKGTDTQYF. In DNA, the CDR3 is TGTGCCAGCAGCCTCTATAGCGGGAAGGGCACAGATACGCAGTATTTT.

The J gene is TRBJ2-2, the V gene TRBV7-8; 13 bases fit TRBD2. The CDR3 loop spans 16 amino acids. The V and J ends lost 4 bases and 8 bases, in that order; junction bases with no gene match: 7. Germline CDR1 reads SGHVS; CDR2 reads FQNEAQ. CDR3 protein: CASSSPGLAGSGELFF. The CDR3 region has the DNA TGTGCCAGCAGCTCTCCGGGACTAGCGGGATCGGGGGAGCTGTTTTTT.

V is TRBV4-1 and J is TRBJ1-1, with D possibly being TRBD1 (6 bases). V lost 2 bases to trimming and J lost 5 bases, with 6 bases between them. The CDR3 covers 12 residues. Germline assignment: CDR1 MGHRA and CDR2 YSYEKL. The CDR3 DNA reads TGCGCCAGCAGCCAAAGGGGGACTGAAGCTTTCTTT. This codes for CASSQRGTEAFF.

The chain uses TRBV15 and TRBJ1-5, with D perhaps matching TRBD1 (6 bases). The CDR3 has 14 residues. Trimming stripped 2 bases from V and 5 bases from J, with 10 bases between. The V gene's germline CDR1 is LNHNV and CDR2 YYDKDF (reference sequence). The CDR3 sequence: CATSRRGSDQPQHF. The CDR3 nucleotides are TGTGCCACCAGCAGAAGGGGGTCGGATCAGCCCCAGCATTTT.

The V gene is TRBV28, the J gene TRBJ2-7; TRBD2 agrees at 12 bases. Unmatched junction bases numbered 6, after V lost 6 bases and J lost 6 bases. The CDR3 is 14 amino acids. Germline V gene sequence: CDR1 MDHEN, CDR2 SYDVKM. Here the CDR3 DNA reads TGTGCCAGCAGAGAGACTAGCGGGAGTTTCGAGCAGTACTTC. Amino acids: CASRETSGSFEQYF.

The chain couples TRBV13 to TRBJ2-3, with 9 bases fitting TRBD2. The CDR3 spans 16 residues. With 2 bases clipped from V and 1 base from J, the junction kept 4 bases outside the gene matches. Germline values: CDR1 PRHDT, CDR2 FYEKMQ (reference sequence). CDR3 in amino acids: CASSLRGGAGTDTQYF. The CDR3 DNA sequence: TGTGCCAGCAGCTTACGCGGGGGGGCCGGCACAGATACGCAGTATTTT. The full variable domain, rest sourced from reference TRBV13 and TRBJ2-3, is AAGVIQSPRHLIKEKRETATLKCYPIPRHDTVYWYQQGPGQDPQFLISFYEKMQSDKGSIPDRFSAQQFSDYHSELNMSSLELGDSALYFCASSLRGGAGTDTQYFGPGTRLTVL.

About this clone itself: A read error may account for a junction end that differs from germline. The chain uses TRBV5-1 and TRBJ1-2; 9 bases align to TRBD1. This CDR3 spans 15 amino acids. CDR1 and CDR2 (germline): SGHRS, YFSETQ. The CDR3 spells CASSLGTGLGYGYTF. The CDR3 nucleotides read TGCGCCAGCAGTTTGGGGACAGGGCTCGGATACGGCTACACCTTC.

V gene TRBV7-8 combines with J gene TRBJ2-3; 9 nucleotides agree with TRBD2. The CDR3 spans 14 residues. Looked up from germline, CDR1 is SGHVS and CDR2 is FQNEAQ. V shed 1 base and J 6 bases; nucleotides not matched to a gene: 2. In DNA form, the CDR3 reads TGTGCCAGCAGCTTAGTGGCGGGGGGGGATACGCAGTATTTT. This gives the protein CASSLVAGGDTQYF.

V and J are TRBV6-4 and TRBJ1-1; D possibly corresponds to TRBD1 (5 bases). V lost 0 bases and J 6 bases, leaving 14 bases between the germline ends. CDR1 and CDR2 (germline): MRHNA, SNTAGT. The CDR3 covers 15 residues. The chain's CDR3 is CASSDSGGTKAEAFF. In DNA, the CDR3 is TGTGCCAGCAGTGACTCAGGCGGGACGAAGGCTGAAGCTTTCTTT.

This sequence joins TRBV21-1 and TRBJ1-3; TRBD1 was called by the table and not checked on the DNA. TRBV21-1 counts as a pseudogene. The CDR3 loop spans 19 amino acids. CDR3 residues: CASSTLAPQDKLSGNTIYF. The CDR3 region has the DNA TGTGCCAGCAGCACCTTAGCACCACAGGATAAGCTCTCTGGAAACACCATATATTTT.

The V gene is TRBV6-1, the J gene TRBJ2-7; D perhaps matches TRBD2 (6 bases). The CDR3 runs to 17 residues. V was trimmed by 3 bases and J by 0 bases, leaving 18 bases between them. The germline CDR1 and CDR2 sequences are MNHNS and SASEGT. The CDR3 is CASSDGAVWTISYEQYF. CDR3 bases: TGTGCCAGCAGTGATGGGGCGGTTTGGACTATCTCCTACGAGCAGTACTTC.

The chain links TRBV29-1 to TRBJ2-7; TRBD1 aligns across 7 bases. The CDR3 has 14 amino acids. J lost 6 bases, V lost 4 bases, and 12 bases had no gene match. CDR1 SQVTM and CDR2 ANQGSEA come from the germline V gene. The DNA of the CDR3 is TGCAGCGTTGTGGGTACAGGGGTCCACCTCGAGCAGTACTTC. Translation gives CSVVGTGVHLEQYF.

The CDR3 region has the DNA TGTGCCAGCAGGTCACTAGCGGCTAGCACAGATACGCAGTATTTT. This translates into CASRSLAASTDTQYF. The chain employs TRBV6-5 and TRBJ2-3; TRBD2 agrees at 8 bases. V lost 6 bases and J lost 0; bases outside the gene matches: 5. CDR1 and CDR2 from the germline V gene are MNHEY and SVGAGI. This CDR3 region has 15 residues.

The rearrangement uses TRBV10-2 and TRBJ1-1, with a tentative D call TRBD1 (5 bases). The CDR3 has 14 amino acids. V lost 7 bases and J lost 0, with 12 bases in between. Germline values: CDR1 WSHSY, CDR2 SAAADI. The CDR3, as DNA: TGCGCCAGCATTCCCAACAGGTTGAACACTGAAGCTTTCTTT. It translates to CASIPNRLNTEAFF.